This TCR beta chain stems from a study of radiotherapy plus CTLA-4 blockade in lung cancer. Profiling relied on immunoSEQ multiplex PCR, and the TCRdb table lists in-frame clones only, not all of them. The sample yields 65,000 to 100,000 clones, around 86% seen once. V shed 3 bases and J shed 5 bases, with 10 bases lying between them. The CDR3 has 13 amino acids. Germline CDR1 and CDR2: MDHEN and SYDVKM. The source was peripheral blood, collected from a patient treated with radiotherapy plus ipilimumab. The sequence was collected from a human donor with non-small cell lung cancer who had stable disease on radiotherapy plus ipilimumab. This chain connects TRBV28 to TRBJ1-2; the D is unclear. The CDR3 spells CASSFTGEYGYTF. The CDR3 DNA reads as TGTGCCAGCAGTTTTACGGGAGAATATGGCTACACCTTC.